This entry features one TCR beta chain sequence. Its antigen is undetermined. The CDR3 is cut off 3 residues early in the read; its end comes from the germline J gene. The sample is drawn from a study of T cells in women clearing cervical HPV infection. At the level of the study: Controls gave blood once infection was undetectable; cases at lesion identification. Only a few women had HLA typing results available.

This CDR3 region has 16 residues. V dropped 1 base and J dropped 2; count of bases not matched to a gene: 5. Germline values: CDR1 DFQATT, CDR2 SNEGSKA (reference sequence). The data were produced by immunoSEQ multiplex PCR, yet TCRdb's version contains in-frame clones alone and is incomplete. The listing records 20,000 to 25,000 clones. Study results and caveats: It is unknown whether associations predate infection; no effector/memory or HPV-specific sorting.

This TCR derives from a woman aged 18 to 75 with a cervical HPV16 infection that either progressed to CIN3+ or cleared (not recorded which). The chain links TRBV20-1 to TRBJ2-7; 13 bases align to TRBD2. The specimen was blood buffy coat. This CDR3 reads CSARAGTSGIPYEQYF. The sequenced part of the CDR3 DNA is TGCAGTGCTAGAGCCGGGACTAGCGGGATCCCCTACGAG.